The clone carrying this TCR beta chain was counted between two and nine times. Antigen: not known. The source of the sample is a study of spatial heterogeneity in lung cancer. The overall study: Tumor-region counts of TCR transcripts tracked strongly with a T cell module score from matched bulk RNA-seq. Study results and caveats: Expanded alpha and beta TCR counts within tumors tracked tumor mutation counts.

TCR cDNA molecules each had a unique molecular identifier. Using its own MiXCR run on the 5' RACE reads, TCRdb lists one record per CDR3 protein. The table records 5,700 or so distinct CDR3 sequences, 26% of them present only once. Sample time point: sample taken at primary tumor resection. Unsorted tumor, nontumor lung tissue or cryopreserved PBMC supplied the whole RNA. This clonotype was obtained from a male donor with early-stage non-small cell lung cancer. This specimen was lung tumor tissue, taken at surgery.

The CDR3 loop reads CASSHPGTSKNEQFF. Written as DNA, the CDR3 is TGTGCCAGCAGCCACCCCGGGACTAGTAAGAATGAGCAGTTCTTC. The rearrangement links TRBV14 to TRBJ2-1, with 8 nucleotides matching TRBD2. Germline V gene data show CDR1 as SGHDN and CDR2 as FVKESK. The CDR3 is made up of 15 amino acids. Losses at the gene ends were 3 bases for V and 7 bases for J; bases not matched to a gene: 8.